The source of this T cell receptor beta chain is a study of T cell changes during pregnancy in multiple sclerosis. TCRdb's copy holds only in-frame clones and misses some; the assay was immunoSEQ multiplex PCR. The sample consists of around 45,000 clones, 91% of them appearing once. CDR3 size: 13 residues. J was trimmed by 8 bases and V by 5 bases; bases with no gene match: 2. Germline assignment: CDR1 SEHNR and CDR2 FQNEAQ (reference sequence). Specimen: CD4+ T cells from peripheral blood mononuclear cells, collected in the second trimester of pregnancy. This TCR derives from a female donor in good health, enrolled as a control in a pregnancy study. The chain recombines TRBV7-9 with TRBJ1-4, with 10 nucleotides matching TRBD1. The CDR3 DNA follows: TGTGCCAGCAGCACGGGACAGGGGGAAAAACTGTTTTTT. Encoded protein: CASSTGQGEKLFF.